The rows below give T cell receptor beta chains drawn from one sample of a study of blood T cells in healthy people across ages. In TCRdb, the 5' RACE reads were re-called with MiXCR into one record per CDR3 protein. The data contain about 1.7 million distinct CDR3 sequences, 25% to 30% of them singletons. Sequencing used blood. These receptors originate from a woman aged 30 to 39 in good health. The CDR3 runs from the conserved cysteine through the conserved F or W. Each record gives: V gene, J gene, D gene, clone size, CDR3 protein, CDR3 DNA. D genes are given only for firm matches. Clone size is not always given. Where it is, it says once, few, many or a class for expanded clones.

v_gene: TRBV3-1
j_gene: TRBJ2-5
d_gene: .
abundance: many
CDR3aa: CASSHAEETQYF
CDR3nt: TGTGCCAGCAGCCACGCAGAAGAGACCCAGTACTTC

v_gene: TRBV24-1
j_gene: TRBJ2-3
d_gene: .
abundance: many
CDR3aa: CATSDLGTDSWSTDTQYF
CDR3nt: TGTGCCACCAGTGATTTGGGGACCGACAGCTGGAGCACAGATACGCAGTATTTT

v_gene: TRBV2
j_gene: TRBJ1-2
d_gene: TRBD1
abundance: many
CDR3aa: CASSAGTAYGYTF
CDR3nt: TGTGCCAGCAGCGCCGGGACAGCCTATGGCTACACCTTC

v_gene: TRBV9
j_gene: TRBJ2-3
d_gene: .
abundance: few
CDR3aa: CASSEGWSGDTQYF
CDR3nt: TGTGCCAGCAGCGAAGGATGGTCGGGAGATACGCAGTATTTT

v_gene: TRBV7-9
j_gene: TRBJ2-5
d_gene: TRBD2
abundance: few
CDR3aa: CASSEGPGLVEETQYF
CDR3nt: TGTGCCAGCAGCGAAGGACCGGGACTAGTAGAAGAGACCCAGTACTTC

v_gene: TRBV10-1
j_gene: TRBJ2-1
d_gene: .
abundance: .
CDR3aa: CASSEVNVNEQFF
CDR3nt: TGCGCCAGCAGTGAAGTTAACGTTAATGAGCAGTTCTTC

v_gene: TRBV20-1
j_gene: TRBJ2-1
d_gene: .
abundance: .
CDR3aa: CSAGSYQRFSYNEQFF
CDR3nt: TGCAGTGCTGGATCCTACCAGCGGTTCTCCTACAATGAGCAGTTCTTC

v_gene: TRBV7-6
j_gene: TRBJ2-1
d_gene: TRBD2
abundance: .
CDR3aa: CASILVGAGDYNEQFF
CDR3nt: TGTGCCAGCATCTTAGTAGGAGCGGGGGACTACAATGAGCAGTTCTTC

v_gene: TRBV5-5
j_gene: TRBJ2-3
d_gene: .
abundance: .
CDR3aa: CAGSIPTGGATDTQYF
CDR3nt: TGTGCCGGCAGCATTCCCACGGGGGGCGCAACAGATACGCAGTATTTT

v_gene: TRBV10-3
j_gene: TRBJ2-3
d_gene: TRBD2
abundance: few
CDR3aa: CAYRASGGTDTQYF
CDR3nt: TGTGCCTATCGGGCTAGCGGGGGCACAGATACGCAGTATTTT

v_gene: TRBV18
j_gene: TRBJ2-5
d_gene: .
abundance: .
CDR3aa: CASSPPMVETQYF
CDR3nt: TGTGCCAGCTCACCACCGATGGTCGAGACCCAGTACTTC

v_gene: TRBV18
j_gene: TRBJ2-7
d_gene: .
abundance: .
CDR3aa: CASSPSAEGEQYF
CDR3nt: TGTGCCAGCTCACCCTCAGCTGAGGGCGAGCAGTACTTC

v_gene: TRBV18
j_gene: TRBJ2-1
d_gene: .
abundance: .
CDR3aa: CASSQQGGALPYNEQFF
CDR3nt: TGTGCCAGCTCACAACAGGGGGGGGCCCTCCCTTACAATGAGCAGTTCTTC

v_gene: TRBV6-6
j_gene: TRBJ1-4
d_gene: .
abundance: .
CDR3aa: CASSYSGDGRTNEKLFF
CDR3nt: TGTGCCAGCAGTTACTCGGGCGATGGACGGACTAATGAAAAACTGTTTTTT

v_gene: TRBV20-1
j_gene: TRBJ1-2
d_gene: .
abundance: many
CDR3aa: CSARDRWGAGYGYTF
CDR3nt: TGCAGTGCTAGGGATCGATGGGGGGCGGGATATGGCTACACCTTC

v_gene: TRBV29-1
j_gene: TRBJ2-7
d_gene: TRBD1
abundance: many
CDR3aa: CSVELRDRPYEQYF
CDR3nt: TGCAGCGTTGAGCTCCGGGACAGACCCTACGAGCAGTACTTC

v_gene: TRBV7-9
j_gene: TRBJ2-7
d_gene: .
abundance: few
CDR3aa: CASSLQERVYEQYF
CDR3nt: TGTGCCAGCAGCTTACAGGAGCGGGTTTACGAGCAGTACTTC

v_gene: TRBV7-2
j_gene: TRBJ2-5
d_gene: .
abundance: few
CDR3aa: CASGRQRETQYF
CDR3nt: TGTGCCAGCGGGCGGCAGCGAGAGACCCAGTACTTC

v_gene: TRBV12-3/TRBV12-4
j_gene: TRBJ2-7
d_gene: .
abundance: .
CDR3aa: CASSFPTGDEQYF
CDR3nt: TGTGCCAGCAGTTTTCCGACGGGAGACGAGCAGTACTTC

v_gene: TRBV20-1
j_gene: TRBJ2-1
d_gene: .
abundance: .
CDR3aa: CSARELARRGGNEQFF
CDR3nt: TGCAGTGCGAGAGAGCTAGCGAGGAGGGGGGGTAATGAGCAGTTCTTC

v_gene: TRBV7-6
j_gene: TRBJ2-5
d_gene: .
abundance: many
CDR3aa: CASSLNVPGQLETQYF
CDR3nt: TGTGCCAGCAGCTTAAACGTGCCAGGACAATTGGAGACCCAGTACTTC

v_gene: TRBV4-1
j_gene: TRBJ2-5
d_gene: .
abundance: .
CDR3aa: CASSQELSGPRGTQYF
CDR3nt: TGCGCCAGCAGCCAGGAACTTAGCGGCCCGAGGGGGACCCAGTACTTC

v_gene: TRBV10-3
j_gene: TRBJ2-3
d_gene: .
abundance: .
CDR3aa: CAISEMNRRDTQYF
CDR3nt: TGTGCCATCAGTGAGATGAACCGTCGGGATACGCAGTATTTT

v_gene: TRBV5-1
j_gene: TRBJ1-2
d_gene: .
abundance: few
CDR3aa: CASSLDRGVNHGYTF
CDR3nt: TGCGCCAGCAGCTTGGATCGGGGGGTCAACCATGGCTACACCTTC

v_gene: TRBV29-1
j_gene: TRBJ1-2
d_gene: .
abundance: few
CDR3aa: CSVERPQGTGYTF
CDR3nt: TGCAGCGTTGAACGTCCCCAGGGAACTGGCTACACCTTC

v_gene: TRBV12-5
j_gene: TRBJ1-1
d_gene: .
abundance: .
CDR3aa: CASGFSGGAGAEAFF
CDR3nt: TGTGCTAGTGGTTTCTCCGGGGGGGCAGGCGCTGAAGCTTTCTTT

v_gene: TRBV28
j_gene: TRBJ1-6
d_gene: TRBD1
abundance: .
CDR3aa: CASLPGTANSPLHF
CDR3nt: TGTGCCAGCCTTCCCGGGACAGCTAATTCACCCCTCCACTTT

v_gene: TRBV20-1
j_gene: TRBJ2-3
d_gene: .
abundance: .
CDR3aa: CSARDLALGGTDTQYF
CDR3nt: TGCAGTGCTAGAGATCTGGCCCTCGGGGGCACAGATACGCAGTATTTT

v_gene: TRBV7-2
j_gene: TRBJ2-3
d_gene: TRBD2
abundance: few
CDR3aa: CASSPERGPDTQYF
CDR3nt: TGTGCCAGCAGCCCTGAGCGGGGCCCAGATACGCAGTATTTT

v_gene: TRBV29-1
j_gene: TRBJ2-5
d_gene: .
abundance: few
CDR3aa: CSVVGADEQYF
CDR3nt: TGCAGCGTTGTGGGGGCAGATGAGCAGTACTTC

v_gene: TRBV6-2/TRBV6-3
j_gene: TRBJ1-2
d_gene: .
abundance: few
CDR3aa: CTSTDPSTVNYGYTF
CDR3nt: TGTACCAGCACTGACCCGTCGACGGTGAACTATGGCTACACCTTC